This record looks at one TCR beta chain sequence and its context. Antigen specificity is unknown. A second PCR of about 7 to 12 cycles used a sample-barcoded 5' primer and a J-beta primer mix. Paired-end reads containing CDR3 totaled no fewer than 3 million for each sample. From the 5' RACE reads, TCRdb called clonotypes with MiXCR, one entry per CDR3 protein. The table has some 1,800,000 distinct CDR3 sequences, 39% seen once; the top ten hold under 25%. The record originates from a study of blood T cells in healthy people across ages. Per sample, no less than 5.5 micrograms of total RNA were extracted. Study results and limitations: Naive T cell percentage by flow cytometry tracked strongly with beta diversity. Unsorted PBMCs ruled out conclusive naive versus antigen-experienced comparison.

Germline loops: CDR1 SGHTA, CDR2 FQGTGA. This CDR3 contains 13 residues. The V end lost 4 bases, the J end lost 5 bases, and 10 bases lay between the germline ends. V usage is TRBV7-3 and J usage is TRBJ2-3; D unclear. This TCR was sampled from a human donor in good health. The sequenced sample was blood. DNA for the CDR3: TGTGCCAGCAGCTCAATCCCAGAAGATACGCAGTATTTT. Translating gives CASSSIPEDTQYF.